This TCR beta chain comes out of a study of blood T cell repertoires in COVID-19. Germline lookup yields CDR1 SGHRS and CDR2 YFSETQ. Deletions cut 0 bases from V and 2 bases from J, with 18 bases between. CDR3 size: 17 residues. In the study's own analysis: Estimated nucleated cell counts came from reference gene primer amplification. The assay was immunoSEQ multiplex PCR, and TCRdb's table has in-frame clones only and misses some. V, J and clone size are those of that table, while D and trimming were read from the DNA. The data show 95,000 to 100,000 clones, less than 90% seen once. What was sequenced was peripheral blood. The rearrangement links TRBV5-1 to TRBJ2-7; possibly TRBD2 for D (5 bases). The sequence was obtained from a man older than 75 with acute or convalescent COVID-19. The CDR3 region is CASSLESVGRVPYEQYF. DNA of the CDR3: TGCGCCAGCAGCTTGGAATCGGTAGGGCGGGTTCCCTACGAGCAGTACTTC.